This T cell receptor beta chain is from a study of OX40 agonist ivuxolimab in advanced cancers. Study details: Eligibility rules accepted prior anti-PD-1, anti-PD-L1 or anti-CTLA-4 therapy, and over 30% had some. Partial responses were seen in three patients, one with hepatocellular carcinoma and two with cutaneous melanoma. The study's findings and limits: The work left the antigen specificity of expanded peripheral T cells undetermined. At 0.1 to 3.0 mg/kg and by week 6, clonal expansion occurred in CD4+ and CD8+ blood T cells.

As for this clone: The antigen remains unidentified.

Trimming shortened V by 7 bases and J by 2 bases, and 16 bases separated the two germline ends. CDR1 and CDR2 (germline): SGHVS, FNYEAQ. This CDR3 spans 15 amino acids. Clones were read by immunoSEQ multiplex PCR, and TCRdb kept only the in-frame ones, dropping some. This sample yields about 68,000 clones, of which roughly 88% are seen a single time; 1.5% to 2% belongs to the top ten. The chain carries TRBV7-6 and TRBJ2-3, with no clear D. The TCR originated in an adult with an advanced solid tumor such as melanoma, head and neck, liver or kidney cancer. This sample comprised CD4+ or CD8+ T cells sorted from blood, obtained in a trial of the OX40 agonist ivuxolimab. CDR3 residues: CASTPGMAFTDTQYF. CDR3 bases: TGTGCCAGCACCCCTGGAATGGCTTTCACAGATACGCAGTATTTT.